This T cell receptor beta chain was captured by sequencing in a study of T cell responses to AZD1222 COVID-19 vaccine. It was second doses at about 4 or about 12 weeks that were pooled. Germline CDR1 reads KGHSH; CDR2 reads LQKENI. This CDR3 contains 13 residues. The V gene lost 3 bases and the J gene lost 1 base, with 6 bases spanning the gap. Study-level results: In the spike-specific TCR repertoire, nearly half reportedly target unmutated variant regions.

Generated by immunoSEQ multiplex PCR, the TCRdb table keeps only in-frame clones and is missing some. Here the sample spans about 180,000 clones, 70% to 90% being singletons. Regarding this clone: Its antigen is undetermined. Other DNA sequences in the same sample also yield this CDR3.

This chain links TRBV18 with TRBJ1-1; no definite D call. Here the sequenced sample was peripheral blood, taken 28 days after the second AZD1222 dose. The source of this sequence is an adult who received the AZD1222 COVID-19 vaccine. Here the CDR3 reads CASSPGENTEAFF. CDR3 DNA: TGTGCCAGCTCACCCGGGGAGAACACTGAAGCTTTCTTT.